This T cell receptor (beta chain) appears in the sequencing data of a study of beta chain features in type 1 diabetes. General study findings and limits: For type 1 diabetes patients, VDJ junctions showed fewer insertions and more deletions.

Every single donor gave one heparinised blood draw, and these averaged around 110 mL. Without exception, sorted populations had purity beyond 95%. Expressed TCRB transcripts were sequenced because the isolated RNA had all been reverse transcribed beforehand. Stem cell-like memory T cell samples yielded about a million reads on average. Only in-frame clones appear in the TCRdb table, and some are missing; sequencing was by immunoSEQ multiplex PCR. The sample consists of some 44,000 clones, 50% of them appearing once. The J segment lost 0 bases and the V segment lost 4 bases, leaving 8 bases of the junction unmatched. This CDR3 is built from 17 residues. Germline V gives CDR1 LGHNA, CDR2 YNFKEQ. In regard to this clone: Its antigen is still unknown.

The sequence derives from a woman aged 25 to 45 in good health. The chain links TRBV4-2 to TRBJ2-3; TRBD2 agrees at 9 bases. The sample consisted of stem cell memory CD4+ T cells from blood. The CDR3 DNA reads TGTGCCAGCAGCCCACTTAGCGGGAGTCTTAGCACAGATACGCAGTATTTT. Its protein product is CASSPLSGSLSTDTQYF.